This T cell receptor beta chain emerged from a study of cytomegalovirus exposure and HLA in healthy donors. Generated by immunoSEQ multiplex PCR, the TCRdb table keeps only in-frame clones and is missing some. Among about 240,000 clones listed, around nine tenths were seen once. After removal of 3 bases from V and 1 base from J, the junction contained 3 bases not matched to a gene. The CDR3 is 13 residues long. Germline CDR1 is SQVTM and CDR2 is ANQGSEA. This rearrangement joins TRBV29-1 to TRBJ2-7; 7 nucleotides align to TRBD1. The sequenced material came from PBMCs. The receptor was derived from a man younger than 35 in good health and CMV-seronegative. The chain's CDR3 is CSVDQQGSYEQYF. CDR3 DNA sequence: TGCAGCGTTGACCAACAGGGGTCCTACGAGCAGTACTTC.